Below, one T cell receptor (beta chain) is given with its context. Study processing details: Amplification with reference gene primers provided the estimates of nucleated cell counts. Generated by immunoSEQ multiplex PCR, the TCRdb table keeps only in-frame clones and is missing some. The V and J calls and clone size come from that table; D and trimming were worked out from the DNA. In the table there are around 200,000 clones, under 85% of which are singletons. Trimming removed 2 bases at V and 4 bases at J, with 15 bases between. Per germline, CDR1 MNHEY and CDR2 SMNVEV (reference sequence). There are 16 residues in the CDR3. The sample is drawn from a study of blood T cell repertoires in COVID-19. Study-level background: Sites across the United States, Italy and Spain contributed samples from acute and convalescent COVID-19. Sources were T cells, B-cell-depleted T cells, or PBMCs; the material itself was cDNA or gDNA.

The source is a woman of 80 years or more with acute or convalescent COVID-19. The material sequenced was peripheral blood. V gene TRBV27 combines with J gene TRBJ1-5; D is unresolved. CDR3 nucleotides: TGTGCCAGCAGTTTACCAGGCCGAGTTACAAATCAGCCCCAGCATTTT. It codes for CASSLPGRVTNQPQHF.